The present entry profiles one T cell receptor beta chain with its context. The sample comes from a study of early T cells in non-severe SARS-CoV-2 infection. Per germline, CDR1 LGHDT and CDR2 YNNKEL (reference sequence). The CDR3 extends over 16 amino acids. V dropped 5 bases and J dropped 2 bases, with 16 bases sitting between them. Each CDR3 protein is one row after TCRdb ran MiXCR on the 5' RACE reads. The table records approximately 69,000 distinct CDR3 sequences, under 9.5% of them present only once. This chain joins TRBV3-1 and TRBJ2-1; D may be TRBD2 (7 bases). This receptor was obtained from an adult who was a healthcare worker with PCR-confirmed SARS-CoV-2 infection or an uninfected control (not recorded which). The specimen sequenced was whole blood. The CDR3 DNA follows: TGTGCCAGCAGCATACAATCGGGGGGCGCCTACAATGAGCAGTTCTTC. Translating it yields CASSIQSGGAYNEQFF.